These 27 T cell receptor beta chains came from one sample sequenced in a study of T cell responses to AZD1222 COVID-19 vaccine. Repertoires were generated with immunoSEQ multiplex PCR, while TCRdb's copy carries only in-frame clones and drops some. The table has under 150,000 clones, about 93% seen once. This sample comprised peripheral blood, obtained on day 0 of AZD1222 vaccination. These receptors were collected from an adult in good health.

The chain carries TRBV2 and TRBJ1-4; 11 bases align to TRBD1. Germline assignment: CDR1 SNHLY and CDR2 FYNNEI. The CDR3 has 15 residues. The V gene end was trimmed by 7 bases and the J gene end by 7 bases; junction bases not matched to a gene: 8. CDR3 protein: CASTVGTGGREKLFF. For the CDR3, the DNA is TGTGCCAGCACGGTTGGGACAGGGGGGCGTGAAAAACTGTTTTTT.

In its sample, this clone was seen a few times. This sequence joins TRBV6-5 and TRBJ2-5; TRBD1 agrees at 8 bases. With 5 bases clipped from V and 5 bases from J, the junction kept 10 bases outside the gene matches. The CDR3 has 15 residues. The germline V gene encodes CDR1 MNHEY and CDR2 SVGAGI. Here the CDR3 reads CASSIDRGIWETQYF. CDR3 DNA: TGTGCCAGCAGTATCGACAGGGGAATCTGGGAGACCCAGTACTTC.

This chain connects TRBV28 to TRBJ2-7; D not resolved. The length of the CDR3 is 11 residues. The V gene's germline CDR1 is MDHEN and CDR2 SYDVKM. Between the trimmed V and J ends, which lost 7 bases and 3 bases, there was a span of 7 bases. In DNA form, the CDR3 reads TGTGCCAGCACCCCAGGCTACGAGCAGTACTTC. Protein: CASTPGYEQYF.

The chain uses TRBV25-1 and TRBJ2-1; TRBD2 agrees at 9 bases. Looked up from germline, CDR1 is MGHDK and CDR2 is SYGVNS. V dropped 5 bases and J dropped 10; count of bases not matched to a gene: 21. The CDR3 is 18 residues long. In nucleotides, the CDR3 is TGTGCCAGCAGTCTCCAAACTGGAAGTAGCGGGAGTTGGGGCGAGCAGTTCTTC. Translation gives CASSLQTGSSGSWGEQFF. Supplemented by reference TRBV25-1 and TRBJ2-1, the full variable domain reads EADIYQTPRYLVIGTGKKITLECSQTMGHDKMYWYQQDPGMELHLIHYSYGVNSTEKGDLSSESTVSRIRTEHFPLTLESARPSHTSQYLCASSLQTGSSGSWGEQFFGPGTRLTVL.

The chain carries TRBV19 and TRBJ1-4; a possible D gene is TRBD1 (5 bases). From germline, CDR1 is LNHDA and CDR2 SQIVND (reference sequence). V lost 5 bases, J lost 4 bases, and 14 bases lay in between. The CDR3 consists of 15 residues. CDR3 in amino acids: CASSYSTAYNEKLFF. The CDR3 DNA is TGTGCCAGTAGTTACTCGACAGCCTATAATGAAAAACTGTTTTTT.

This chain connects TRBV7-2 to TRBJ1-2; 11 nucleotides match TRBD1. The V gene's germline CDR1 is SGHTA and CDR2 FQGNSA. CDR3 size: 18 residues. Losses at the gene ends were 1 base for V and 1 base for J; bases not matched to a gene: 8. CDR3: CASSLEGKDRGHNYGYTF. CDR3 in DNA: TGTGCCAGCAGCTTAGAGGGAAAGGACAGGGGGCATAACTATGGCTACACCTTC.

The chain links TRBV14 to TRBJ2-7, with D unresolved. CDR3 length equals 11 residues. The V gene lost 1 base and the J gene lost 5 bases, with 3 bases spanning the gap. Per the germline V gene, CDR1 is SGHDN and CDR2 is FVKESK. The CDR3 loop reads CASSQANEQYF. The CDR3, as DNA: TGTGCCAGCAGCCAAGCAAACGAGCAGTACTTC.

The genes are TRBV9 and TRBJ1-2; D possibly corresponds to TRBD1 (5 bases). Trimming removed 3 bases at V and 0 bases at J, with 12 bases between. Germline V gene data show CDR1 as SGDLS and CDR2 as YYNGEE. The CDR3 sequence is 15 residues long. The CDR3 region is CASSGYRRANYGYTF. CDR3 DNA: TGTGCCAGCAGCGGTTACAGGCGAGCTAACTATGGCTACACCTTC.

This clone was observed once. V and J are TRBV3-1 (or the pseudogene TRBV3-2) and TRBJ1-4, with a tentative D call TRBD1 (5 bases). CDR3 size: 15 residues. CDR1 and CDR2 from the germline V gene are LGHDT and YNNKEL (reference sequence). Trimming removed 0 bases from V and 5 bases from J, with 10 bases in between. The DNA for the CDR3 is TGTGCCAGCAGCCAAGATCACAGGAGGAATGAAAAACTGTTTTTT. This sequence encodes CASSQDHRRNEKLFF.

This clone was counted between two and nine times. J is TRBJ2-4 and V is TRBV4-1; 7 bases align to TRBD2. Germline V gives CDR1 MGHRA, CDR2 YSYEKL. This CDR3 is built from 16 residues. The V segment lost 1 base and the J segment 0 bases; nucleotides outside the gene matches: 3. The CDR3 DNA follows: TGCGCCAGCAGCCAAGGCCGGGGGGTAGCCAAAAACATTCAGTACTTC. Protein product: CASSQGRGVAKNIQYF.

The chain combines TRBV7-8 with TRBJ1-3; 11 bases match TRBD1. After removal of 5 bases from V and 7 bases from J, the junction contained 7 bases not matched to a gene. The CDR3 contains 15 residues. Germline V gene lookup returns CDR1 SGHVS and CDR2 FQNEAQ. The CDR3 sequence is CASSIGTGGGNTIYF. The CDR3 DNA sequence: TGTGCCAGCAGCATCGGGACAGGGGGGGGGAACACCATATATTTT.

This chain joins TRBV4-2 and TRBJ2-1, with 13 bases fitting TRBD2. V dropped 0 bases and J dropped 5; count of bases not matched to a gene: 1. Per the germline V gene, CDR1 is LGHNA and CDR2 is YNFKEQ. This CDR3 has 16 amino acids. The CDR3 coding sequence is TGTGCCAGCAGCCAAGAGGGACTAGCGGGGAACAATGAGCAGTTCTTC. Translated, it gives CASSQEGLAGNNEQFF.

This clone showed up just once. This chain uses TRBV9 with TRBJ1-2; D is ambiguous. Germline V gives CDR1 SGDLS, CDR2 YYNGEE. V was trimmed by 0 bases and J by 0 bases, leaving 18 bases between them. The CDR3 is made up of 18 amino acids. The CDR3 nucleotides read TGTGCCAGCAGCGTAGATCCGGCAGCGAACTTAGCTAACTATGGCTACACCTTC. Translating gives CASSVDPAANLANYGYTF.

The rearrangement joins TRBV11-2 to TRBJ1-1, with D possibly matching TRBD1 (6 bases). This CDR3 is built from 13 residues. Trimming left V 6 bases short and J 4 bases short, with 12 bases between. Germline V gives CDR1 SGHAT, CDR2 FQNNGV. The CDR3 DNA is TGTGCCAGCAGGGGCCAGGGGCCCACTGAAGCTTTCTTT. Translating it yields CASRGQGPTEAFF. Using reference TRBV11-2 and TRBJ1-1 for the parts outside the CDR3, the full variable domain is EAGVAQSPRYKIIEKRQSVAFWCNPISGHATLYWYQQILGQGPKLLIQFQNNGVVDDSQLPKDRFSAERLKGVDSTLKIQPAKLEDSAVYLCASRGQGPTEAFFGQGTRLTVV.

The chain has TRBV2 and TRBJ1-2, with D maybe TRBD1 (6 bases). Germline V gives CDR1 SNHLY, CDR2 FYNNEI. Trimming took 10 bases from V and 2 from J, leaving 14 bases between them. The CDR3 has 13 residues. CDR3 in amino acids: CANPTGQNYGYTF. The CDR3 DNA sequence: TGTGCCAACCCCACCGGACAGAACTATGGCTACACCTTC. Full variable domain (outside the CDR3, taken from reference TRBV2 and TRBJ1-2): EPEVTQTPSHQVTQMGQEVILRCVPISNHLYFYWYRQILGQKVEFLVSFYNNEISEKSEIFDDQFSVERPDGSNFTLKIRSTKLEDSAMYFCANPTGQNYGYTFGSGTRLTVV.

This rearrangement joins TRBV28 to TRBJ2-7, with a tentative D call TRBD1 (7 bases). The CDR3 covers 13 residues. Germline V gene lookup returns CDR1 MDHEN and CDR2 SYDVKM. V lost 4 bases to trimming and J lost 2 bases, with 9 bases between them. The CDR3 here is CASSSGGPYEQYF. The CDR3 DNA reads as TGTGCCAGCAGTTCAGGGGGGCCCTACGAGCAGTACTTC.

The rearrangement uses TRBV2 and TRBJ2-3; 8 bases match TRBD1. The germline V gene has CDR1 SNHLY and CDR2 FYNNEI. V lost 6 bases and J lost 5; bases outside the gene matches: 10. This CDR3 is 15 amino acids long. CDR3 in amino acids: CASRMTGVGIDTQYF. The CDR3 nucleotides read TGTGCCAGCAGGATGACAGGGGTTGGTATAGATACGCAGTATTTT. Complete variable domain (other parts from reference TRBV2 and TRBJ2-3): EPEVTQTPSHQVTQMGQEVILRCVPISNHLYFYWYRQILGQKVEFLVSFYNNEISEKSEIFDDQFSVERPDGSNFTLKIRSTKLEDSAMYFCASRMTGVGIDTQYFGPGTRLTVL.

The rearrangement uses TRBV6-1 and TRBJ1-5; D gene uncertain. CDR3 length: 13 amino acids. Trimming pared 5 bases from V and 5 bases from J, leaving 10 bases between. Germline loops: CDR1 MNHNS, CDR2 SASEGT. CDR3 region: CASSSRVHQPQHF. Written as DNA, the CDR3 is TGTGCCAGCAGTTCGAGGGTCCATCAGCCCCAGCATTTT.

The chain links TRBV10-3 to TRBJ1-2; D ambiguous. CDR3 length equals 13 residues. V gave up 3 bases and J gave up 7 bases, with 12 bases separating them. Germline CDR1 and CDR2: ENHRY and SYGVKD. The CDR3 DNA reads TGTGCCATCAGTGATGTCGCGAGCGGTGGCTACACCTTC. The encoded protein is CAISDVASGGYTF.

The CDR3: CASSFGQAENGYTF. The CDR3 DNA is TGTGCCAGCAGTTTCGGACAGGCGGAAAATGGCTACACCTTC. The V call is TRBV6-2 or TRBV6-3, the J call TRBJ1-2; TRBD1 matches at 7 bases. The ends lost 4 bases at V and 6 bases at J; junction bases unmatched: 8. From germline, CDR1 is MNHEY and CDR2 SVGEGT. The CDR3 spans 14 residues.

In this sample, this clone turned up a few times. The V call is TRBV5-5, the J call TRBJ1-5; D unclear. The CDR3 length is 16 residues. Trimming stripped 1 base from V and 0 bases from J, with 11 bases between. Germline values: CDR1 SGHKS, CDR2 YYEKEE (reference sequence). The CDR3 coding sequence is TGTGCCAGCAGCTTGTTGGGTCGGGTTAGCAATCAGCCCCAGCATTTT. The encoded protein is CASSLLGRVSNQPQHF.

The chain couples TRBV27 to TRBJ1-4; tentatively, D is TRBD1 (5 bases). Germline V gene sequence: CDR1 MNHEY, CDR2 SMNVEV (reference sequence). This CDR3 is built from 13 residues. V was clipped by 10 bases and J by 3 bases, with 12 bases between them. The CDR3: CATEGRPNEKLFF. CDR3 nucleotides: TGTGCCACAGAGGGGCGGCCTAATGAAAAACTGTTTTTT.

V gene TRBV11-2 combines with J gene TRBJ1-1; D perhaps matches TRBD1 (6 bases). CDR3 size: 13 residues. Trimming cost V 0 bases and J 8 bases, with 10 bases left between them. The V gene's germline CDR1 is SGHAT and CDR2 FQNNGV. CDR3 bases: TGTGCCAGCAGCTTAGATATGGGGGCCGAAGCTTTCTTT. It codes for CASSLDMGAEAFF. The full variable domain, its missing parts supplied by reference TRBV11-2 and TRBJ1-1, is EAGVAQSPRYKIIEKRQSVAFWCNPISGHATLYWYQQILGQGPKLLIQFQNNGVVDDSQLPKDRFSAERLKGVDSTLKIQPAKLEDSAVYLCASSLDMGAEAFFGQGTRLTVV.

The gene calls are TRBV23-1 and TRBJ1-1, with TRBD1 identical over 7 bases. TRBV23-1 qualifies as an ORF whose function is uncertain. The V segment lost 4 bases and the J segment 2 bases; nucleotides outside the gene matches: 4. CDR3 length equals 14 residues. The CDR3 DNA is TGCGCCAGCAGTCCCACAGGGGTCAACACTGAAGCTTTCTTT. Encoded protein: CASSPTGVNTEAFF.

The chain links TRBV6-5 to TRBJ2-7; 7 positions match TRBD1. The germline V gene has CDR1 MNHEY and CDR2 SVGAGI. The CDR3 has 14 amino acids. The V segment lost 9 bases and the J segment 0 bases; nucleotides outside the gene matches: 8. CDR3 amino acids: CARQGPKSSYEQYF. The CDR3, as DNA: TGTGCCAGACAGGGGCCGAAAAGCTCCTACGAGCAGTACTTC.

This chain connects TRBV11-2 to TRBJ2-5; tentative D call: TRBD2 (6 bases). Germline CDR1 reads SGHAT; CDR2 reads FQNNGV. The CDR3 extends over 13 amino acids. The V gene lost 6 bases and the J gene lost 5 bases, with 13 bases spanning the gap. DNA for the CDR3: TGTGCCAGCAGGGCGGAGGGGAGGGAGACCCAGTACTTC. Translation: CASRAEGRETQYF. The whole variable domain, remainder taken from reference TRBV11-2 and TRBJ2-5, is EAGVAQSPRYKIIEKRQSVAFWCNPISGHATLYWYQQILGQGPKLLIQFQNNGVVDDSQLPKDRFSAERLKGVDSTLKIQPAKLEDSAVYLCASRAEGRETQYFGPGTRLLVL.

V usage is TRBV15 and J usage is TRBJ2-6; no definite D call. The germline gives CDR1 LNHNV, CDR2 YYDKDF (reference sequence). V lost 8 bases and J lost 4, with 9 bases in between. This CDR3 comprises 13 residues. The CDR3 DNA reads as TGTGCCACCGCCCGTACGGGGGCCAACGTCCTGACTTTC. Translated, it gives CATARTGANVLTF.